This passage covers 25 T cell receptor beta chains from one sample sequenced in a study of T cell responses to AZD1222 COVID-19 vaccine. TCRdb's copy holds only in-frame clones and misses some; the assay was immunoSEQ multiplex PCR. The sample yields roughly 110,000 clones, roughly nine tenths seen once. The sample here was peripheral blood, taken on day 0 of AZD1222 vaccination. Receptors were obtained from an adult in good health.

The genes are TRBV7-8 and TRBJ2-2; D is undetermined. Deletions cut 3 bases from V and 1 base from J, with 12 bases between. Germline values: CDR1 SGHVS, CDR2 FQNEAQ. The CDR3 extends over 16 amino acids. The chain's CDR3 is CASSFTGYRNTGELFF. CDR3 coding DNA: TGTGCCAGCAGCTTTACTGGCTACCGGAACACCGGGGAGCTGTTTTTT.

The gene calls are TRBV9 and TRBJ2-7, with D unresolved. Trimming left V 5 bases short and J 5 bases short, with 14 bases between. The CDR3 totals 13 residues. Germline CDR1 reads SGDLS; CDR2 reads YYNGEE. The CDR3 loop is CASSRDWTHEQYF. The CDR3 DNA follows: TGTGCCAGCAGTCGCGACTGGACCCACGAGCAGTACTTC. The full variable domain, its missing parts supplied by reference TRBV9 and TRBJ2-7, is DSGVTQTPKHLITATGQRVTLRCSPRSGDLSVYWYQQSLDQGLQFLIQYYNGEERAKGNILERFSAQQFPDLHSELNLSSLELGDSALYFCASSRDWTHEQYFGPGTRLTVT.

V is TRBV27 and J is TRBJ2-2, with TRBD2 matching over 7 bases. The ends lost 7 bases at V and 4 bases at J; junction bases unmatched: 12. Germline CDR1 MNHEY, CDR2 SMNVEV (reference sequence). The CDR3 runs 16 residues. The CDR3, as DNA: TGTGCCAGCACCGGGACTACACACTCAGGCACCGGGGAGCTGTTTTTT. Translated, it gives CASTGTTHSGTGELFF.

The rearrangement links TRBV6-2 or TRBV6-3 to TRBJ2-1; D remains unclear. CDR1 and CDR2 (germline): MNHEY, SVGEGT. CDR3 length: 13 residues. V was clipped by 5 bases and J by 7 bases, with 12 bases between them. For the CDR3, the DNA is TGTGCCAGCAGTGGGCGATACTGGAATGAGCAGTTCTTC. This codes for CASSGRYWNEQFF.

The chain couples TRBV27 to TRBJ1-5; 8 nucleotides match TRBD1. The CDR3 is made up of 16 amino acids. Trimming took 1 base from V and 7 from J; bases not matched to a gene: 9. Germline V gene lookup returns CDR1 MNHEY and CDR2 SMNVEV (reference sequence). CDR3 in DNA: TGTGCCAGCAGTTTATTGGTTCCAGGGGGCACCCAGCCCCAGCATTTT. It translates to CASSLLVPGGTQPQHF.

The CDR3, as DNA: TGTGCCAGCAGCGTAGAGCCGACAGGAGTGGGGACTGAAGCTTTCTTT. Translation: CASSVEPTGVGTEAFF. The V gene is TRBV9, the J gene TRBJ1-1, with a tentative D call TRBD1 (6 bases). The germline V gene has CDR1 SGDLS and CDR2 YYNGEE. The CDR3 covers 16 residues. V was cut by 0 bases and J by 5 bases, with 17 bases left in between. The whole variable domain, remainder taken from reference TRBV9 and TRBJ1-1, is DSGVTQTPKHLITATGQRVTLRCSPRSGDLSVYWYQQSLDQGLQFLIQYYNGEERAKGNILERFSAQQFPDLHSELNLSSLELGDSALYFCASSVEPTGVGTEAFFGQGTRLTVV.

The sample holds one count of this clone. CDR3 amino acids: CASSLARETQYF. The CDR3 DNA reads TGTGCCAGCAGCTTAGCAAGGGAGACCCAGTACTTC. The rearrangement uses TRBV11-2 and TRBJ2-5; D remains ambiguous. The CDR3 sequence is 12 residues long. The ends were cut back, 1 base at V and 5 bases at J, with 5 bases in the middle. Germline V CDR1 and CDR2: SGHAT, FQNNGV. Full variable domain (outside the CDR3, taken from reference TRBV11-2 and TRBJ2-5): EAGVAQSPRYKIIEKRQSVAFWCNPISGHATLYWYQQILGQGPKLLIQFQNNGVVDDSQLPKDRFSAERLKGVDSTLKIQPAKLEDSAVYLCASSLARETQYFGPGTRLLVL.

The V gene is TRBV10-3, the J gene TRBJ2-1, with 10 bases lining up with TRBD2. After removal of 2 bases from V and 10 bases from J, the junction contained 5 bases not matched to a gene. Germline CDR1 reads ENHRY; CDR2 reads SYGVKD. This CDR3 contains 14 residues. CDR3 DNA: TGTGCCATCAGTGAGACTAGCGGGGCGGGCGAGCAGTTCTTC. Amino acids: CAISETSGAGEQFF.

The chain links TRBV11-3 to TRBJ2-3, with 7 bases identical to TRBD1. Germline CDR1 and CDR2: SGHNT and YENEEA. The trim removed 5 bases at V and 0 bases at J, leaving 5 bases unmatched. This CDR3 has 15 residues. The CDR3, as DNA: TGTGCCAGCAGCAAACGACAGGGTAGCACAGATACGCAGTATTTT. Translated, it gives CASSKRQGSTDTQYF.

The V call is TRBV30, the J call TRBJ1-1, with D unresolved. This CDR3 is built from 10 residues. The germline V gene encodes CDR1 GTSNPN and CDR2 SVGIG (reference sequence). Deletions cut 5 bases from V and 2 bases from J, with 3 bases between. The CDR3 loop reads CAWGNTEAFF. CDR3 sequence (DNA): TGTGCCTGGGGAAACACTGAAGCTTTCTTT.

The chain links TRBV24-1 to TRBJ1-2; tentative D call: TRBD1 (5 bases). The CDR3 is 12 amino acids. Germline assignment: CDR1 KGHDR and CDR2 SFDVKD. V dropped 7 bases and J dropped 4 bases, with 9 bases sitting between them. The DNA of the CDR3 is TGTGCCACCAGCCGGGGCAGCTATGGCTACACCTTC. This translates into CATSRGSYGYTF.

This rearrangement joins TRBV7-9 to TRBJ1-2; D not resolved. Trimming shortened V by 1 base and J by 14 bases, and 14 bases separated the two germline ends. The CDR3 has 12 amino acids. CDR1 is SEHNR, CDR2 FQNEAQ, per germline (reference sequence). CDR3 nucleotide sequence: TGTGCCAGCAGCTTAGATCAGCGGCCGCAGACCTTC. It translates to CASSLDQRPQTF.

There are a few counts of this clone. This chain uses TRBV15 with TRBJ1-5, with TRBD1 as a possible D gene (5 bases). The V and J ends lost 1 base and 3 bases respectively, with 7 bases between them. CDR1 is LNHNV and CDR2 is YYDKDF in the germline V gene (reference sequence). This CDR3 has 14 residues. CDR3 nucleotide sequence: TGTGCCACCAGCAGAGGCAGGGACAATCAGCCCCAGCATTTT. It codes for CATSRGRDNQPQHF.

This CDR3 reads CASSVDAVGALSYEQYF. CDR3 coding DNA: TGTGCCAGCAGCGTAGATGCAGTGGGGGCCCTCTCCTACGAGCAGTACTTC. The chain employs TRBV9 and TRBJ2-7, with a tentative D call TRBD1 (6 bases). The V and J ends lost 0 bases and 0 bases respectively, with 16 bases between them. The CDR3 consists of 17 residues. Looked up from germline, CDR1 is SGDLS and CDR2 is YYNGEE. Looking up the rest from reference TRBV9 and TRBJ2-7 gives the full variable domain: DSGVTQTPKHLITATGQRVTLRCSPRSGDLSVYWYQQSLDQGLQFLIQYYNGEERAKGNILERFSAQQFPDLHSELNLSSLELGDSALYFCASSVDAVGALSYEQYFGPGTRLTVT.

This chain uses TRBV5-1 with TRBJ2-1; unclear D gene. The CDR3 sequence is 14 residues long. V was pared by 6 bases and J by 10 bases, with 20 bases between. CDR1 and CDR2 (germline): SGHRS, YFSETQ. CDR3 region: CASKGIETVGEQFF. CDR3 in DNA: TGCGCCAGCAAAGGGATAGAAACTGTCGGGGAGCAGTTCTTC.

CDR3 nucleotides: TGTGCCAGCCGTATTATCGTGAACACTGAAGCTTTCTTT. Amino acids: CASRIIVNTEAFF. V is TRBV6-5 and J is TRBJ1-1; D is unresolved. CDR1 is MNHEY, CDR2 SVGAGI, per germline. Trimming stripped 8 bases from V and 0 bases from J, with 10 bases between. The CDR3 length is 13 residues.

The chain combines TRBV19 with TRBJ2-7, with D tentatively TRBD2 (5 bases). Germline-derived CDR1 and CDR2 are LNHDA and SQIVND (reference sequence). V was shortened by 7 bases and J by 5 bases, with 18 bases between the two germline ends. The CDR3 loop spans 14 amino acids. The CDR3 bases are TGTGCCAGTAACTTGGACGGGTCGGGGAACGAGCAGTACTTC. Residues: CASNLDGSGNEQYF.

The chain uses TRBV7-7 and TRBJ2-6; tentative D call: TRBD2 (5 bases). This CDR3 has 16 amino acids. The germline V gene has CDR1 SSHAT and CDR2 FNYEAQ (reference sequence). V was pared by 5 bases and J by 3 bases, with 14 bases between. The CDR3 loop reads CASSAGRFGGANVLTF. The DNA for the CDR3 is TGTGCCAGCAGCGCGGGCAGGTTCGGTGGGGCCAACGTCCTGACTTTC.

The CDR3: CSVQGSGNTIYF. For the CDR3, the DNA is TGCAGTGTACAGGGCTCGGGAAACACCATATATTTT. The chain has TRBV29-1 and TRBJ1-3; D is perhaps TRBD1 (6 bases). This CDR3 is 12 amino acids long. Germline CDR1 and CDR2: SQVTM and ANQGSEA.

The chain couples TRBV7-9 to TRBJ2-5; 12 bases map to TRBD1. The V segment lost 4 bases and the J segment 2 bases; nucleotides outside the gene matches: 5. The CDR3 loop spans 16 amino acids. The germline V gene encodes CDR1 SEHNR and CDR2 FQNEAQ (reference sequence). The CDR3 DNA sequence: TGTGCCAGCAGCTGGGGGGACAGGGGGCTACAAGAGACCCAGTACTTC. Amino acids: CASSWGDRGLQETQYF.

Only a few counts were recorded for this clone. The gene calls are TRBV7-2 and TRBJ1-4; perhaps TRBD1 as D (5 bases). Germline CDR1 reads SGHTA; CDR2 reads FQGNSA. The CDR3 spans 15 residues. The V and J ends lost 0 bases and 7 bases respectively, with 12 bases between them. The DNA of the CDR3 is TGTGCCAGCAGCTTAGCGCCAGGGAGCCGTGAAAAACTGTTTTTT. It encodes CASSLAPGSREKLFF. Looking up the rest from reference TRBV7-2 and TRBJ1-4 gives the full variable domain: GAGVSQSPSNKVTEKGKDVELRCDPISGHTALYWYRQSLGQGLEFLIYFQGNSAPDKSGLPSDRFSAERTGGSVSTLTIQRTQQEDSAVYLCASSLAPGSREKLFFGSGTQLSVL.

The V gene is TRBV24-1, the J gene TRBJ2-5; D tentatively fits TRBD1 or TRBD2 (5 bases each). CDR3 length equals 16 residues. The V end lost 4 bases, the J end lost 5 bases, and 19 bases lay between the germline ends. Germline CDR1 reads KGHDR; CDR2 reads SFDVKD. The CDR3 loop is CATSDPGAGLSETQYF. The DNA for the CDR3 is TGTGCCACCAGTGACCCCGGGGCAGGGTTATCTGAGACCCAGTACTTC.

The CDR3 sequence is CASSLKRINTGELFF. DNA of the CDR3: TGTGCCAGCAGCTTAAAGCGAATAAACACCGGGGAGCTGTTTTTT. The V gene is TRBV7-8, the J gene TRBJ2-2; no firm D call. The CDR3 runs to 15 residues. Trimming pared 2 bases from V and 2 bases from J, leaving 9 bases between. Germline assignment: CDR1 SGHVS and CDR2 FQNEAQ. Drawing the rest from reference TRBV7-8 and TRBJ2-2, the complete variable domain is GAGVSQSPRYKVAKRGQDVALRCDPISGHVSLFWYQQALGQGPEFLTYFQNEAQLDKSGLPSDRFFAERPEGSVSTLKIQRTQQEDSAVYLCASSLKRINTGELFFGEGSRLTVL.

The chain has TRBV7-2 and TRBJ1-5; D not certain. This CDR3 spans 15 amino acids. The ends were cut back, 0 bases at V and 6 bases at J, with 12 bases in the middle. Germline V CDR1 and CDR2: SGHTA, FQGNSA. In nucleotides, the CDR3 is TGTGCCAGCAGCTTAGCGCAGGTGGGGAGTCAGCCCCAGCATTTT. It specifies CASSLAQVGSQPQHF.

The rearrangement joins TRBV3-1 (or the pseudogene TRBV3-2) to TRBJ1-2; the match to TRBD1 covers 9 bases. With 4 bases clipped from V and 2 bases from J, the junction kept 2 bases outside the gene matches. Germline V CDR1 and CDR2: LGHDT, YNNKEL (reference sequence). This CDR3 region has 14 residues. CDR3 in amino acids: CASSLGTGNYGYTF. CDR3 DNA sequence: TGTGCCAGCAGCCTCGGGACAGGGAACTATGGCTACACCTTC.